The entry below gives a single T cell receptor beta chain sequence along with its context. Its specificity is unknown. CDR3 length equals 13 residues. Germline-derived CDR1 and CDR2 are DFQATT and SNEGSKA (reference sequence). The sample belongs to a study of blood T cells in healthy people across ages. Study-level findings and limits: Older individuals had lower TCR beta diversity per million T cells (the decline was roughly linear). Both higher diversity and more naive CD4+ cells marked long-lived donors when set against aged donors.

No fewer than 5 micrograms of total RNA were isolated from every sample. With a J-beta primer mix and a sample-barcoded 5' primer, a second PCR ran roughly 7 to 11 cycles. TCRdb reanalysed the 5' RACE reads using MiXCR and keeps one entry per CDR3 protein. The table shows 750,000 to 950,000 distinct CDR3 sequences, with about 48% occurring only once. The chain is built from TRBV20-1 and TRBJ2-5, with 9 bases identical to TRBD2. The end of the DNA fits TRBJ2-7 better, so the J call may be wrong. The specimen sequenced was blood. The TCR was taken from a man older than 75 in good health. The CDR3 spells CSAKLAGTREQYF. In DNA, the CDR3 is TGCAGTGCTAAACTAGCGGGTACGCGCGAGCAGTACTTC.